The following is a TCR beta chain sequence with its context. As yet, its antigen is unknown. CD8 cells regarded as naive lacked CD45RO, were positively chosen for CCR7, and omitted terminally differentiated effector memory CD45RA+ cells. The healthy adult donors were HIV-negative and reported no recent acute infections or vaccinations. This sample is drawn from a study of shared clonotypes between healthy human individuals. Study-wide findings and caveats: For naive CD4 cells, approximately 5% of clonotypes were shared across a few donors.

Unmatched junction bases numbered 8, after V lost 5 bases and J lost 1 base. Looked up from germline, CDR1 is MNHNY and CDR2 is SVGAGI (reference sequence). CDR3 size: 15 residues. Every subset's genomic DNA went evenly onto several immunoSEQ plates. Template for every sorted-subset replicate PCR totaled about 0.2 ug DNA, approximately 30,000 T cell genomes. Some clones are missing from TCRdb's copy, which holds only in-frame ones; the method was immunoSEQ multiplex PCR. This table holds about 700,000 clones, around 92% found once. The material sequenced was naive CD8+ T cells sorted from blood. The gene calls are TRBV6-6 and TRBJ2-7; 7 bases align to TRBD2. This receptor was identified in a man aged 30 to 45 in good health. CDR3 amino acids: CASSPRAGLSYEQYF. CDR3 coding DNA: TGTGCCAGCAGTCCCCGGGCGGGACTATCCTACGAGCAGTACTTC.